Following are 20 T cell receptor beta chains from one sample sequenced in a study of blood T cells in healthy people across ages. A second 7 to 11 cycle PCR used barcoded and J-beta primers. TCRdb redid the calling of the 5' RACE reads with MiXCR, one entry per CDR3 protein. Altogether about 730,000 distinct CDR3 sequences are present, around 46% being singletons, with the ten largest covering less than 25%. Specimen: blood. Receptors originate from a woman aged 60-75 years in good health.

This clonotype was detected only a few times. V and J are TRBV30 and TRBJ2-1, with TRBD2 identical over 8 bases. CDR1 GTSNPN and CDR2 SVGIG come from the germline V gene (reference sequence). The CDR3 runs to 14 residues. V was pared by 4 bases and J by 4 bases, with 6 bases of the junction left unmatched. The CDR3 DNA reads as TGTGCCTGGACTCAAGGCGGGGGGTACAATGAGCAGTTCTTC. Protein: CAWTQGGGYNEQFF.

The sample holds many counts of this clonotype. The genes are TRBV3-1 and TRBJ2-5; 7 bases are a match to TRBD2. The CDR3 runs to 15 residues. J gave up 5 bases and V 1 base, and 7 bases lay outside the gene matches. Germline V gene sequence: CDR1 LGHDT, CDR2 YNNKEL (reference sequence). CDR3 protein: CASSQVAGEVETQYF. In DNA, the CDR3 is TGTGCCAGCAGCCAAGTCGCGGGAGAAGTGGAGACCCAGTACTTC.

About this clonotype itself: A junction boundary mismatches the germline segment, possibly from a read error. V usage is TRBV3-1 and J usage is TRBJ2-5; 7 positions agree with TRBD2. The CDR3 covers 13 residues. Germline V gene data show CDR1 as LGHDT and CDR2 as YNNKEL (reference sequence). The CDR3 region has the DNA TGTGTCAGCAGCCAGGGAGGGATCGAGACCCAGTACTTC. This sequence encodes CVSSQGGIETQYF.

In its sample, this clonotype was seen a few times. In DNA, the CDR3 is TGTGCCAGCAGTTTAAGTGAGTCAGCTTACGAGCAGTACTTC. Translating gives CASSLSESAYEQYF. V is TRBV12-3 or TRBV12-4 and J is TRBJ2-7; D uncertain. The CDR3 extends over 14 amino acids. V gave up 2 bases and J gave up 4 bases, with 12 bases separating them.

This clonotype was counted only a few times. The gene calls are TRBV29-1 and TRBJ1-1, with TRBD1 as a possible D gene (6 bases). Germline values: CDR1 SQVTM, CDR2 ANQGSEA. This CDR3 contains 12 residues. V gave up 7 bases and J gave up 4 bases, with 13 bases separating them. The chain's CDR3 is CSGFTGSTEAFF. CDR3 bases: TGCAGCGGGTTTACAGGGAGCACTGAAGCTTTCTTT.

V usage is TRBV20-1 and J usage is TRBJ2-5; 10 bases line up with TRBD2. Per germline, CDR1 DFQATT and CDR2 SNEGSKA (reference sequence). The CDR3 spans 14 residues. J gave up 1 base and V 4 bases, and 3 bases lay outside the gene matches. The CDR3 nucleotides are TGCAGTGCTACTCGGACTAGCGGCCAAGAGACCCAGTACTTC. It codes for CSATRTSGQETQYF.

V usage is TRBV25-1 and J usage is TRBJ1-5, with D unresolved. V was shortened by 4 bases and J by 8 bases, with 9 bases between the two germline ends. CDR3 length equals 12 residues. Per the germline V gene, CDR1 is MGHDK and CDR2 is SYGVNS. CDR3 amino acids: CASSAHREPQHF. The CDR3 DNA reads TGTGCCAGCAGTGCCCACCGGGAGCCCCAGCATTTT.

This rearrangement joins TRBV7-2 to TRBJ2-5; the match to TRBD2 covers 7 bases. The CDR3 runs 14 residues. Germline CDR1 reads SGHTA; CDR2 reads FQGNSA. The J segment lost 5 bases and the V segment lost 5 bases, leaving 8 bases of the junction unmatched. The CDR3 coding sequence is TGTGCCAGCAGCGTCTCGGGAGGTCCCGAGACCCAGTACTTC. It yields the protein CASSVSGGPETQYF.

The rearrangement links TRBV28 to TRBJ2-1, with 7 nucleotides matching TRBD1. V was pared by 4 bases and J by 2 bases, with 8 bases of the junction left unmatched. This CDR3 contains 16 residues. Per germline, CDR1 MDHEN and CDR2 SYDVKM. The CDR3 here is CASSSRQGRAYNEQFF. The CDR3 DNA is TGTGCCAGCAGTTCACGACAGGGTCGGGCCTACAATGAGCAGTTCTTC.

The V gene is TRBV2, the J gene TRBJ2-2; the D is unclear. The germline gives CDR1 SNHLY, CDR2 FYNNEI. V shed 4 bases and J shed 4 bases, with 10 bases lying between them. The CDR3 totals 14 residues. The CDR3 here is CASSVLWTTGELFF. DNA of the CDR3: TGTGCCAGCAGTGTTTTGTGGACCACCGGGGAGCTGTTTTTT.

This clonotype has only one observation. This CDR3 fails to terminate in the conserved phenylalanine or tryptophan, so it likely reflects a read error. In DNA, the CDR3 is TGTGCCAGCAACTGGGACAGCAATCAGCCCCAGCATTAT. It specifies CASNWDSNQPQHY. The chain combines TRBV6-6 with TRBJ1-5, with a tentative D call TRBD1 (5 bases). V shed 7 bases and J shed 1 base, with 8 bases lying between them. Germline V gene data show CDR1 as MNHNY and CDR2 as SVGAGI (reference sequence). The CDR3 is 13 residues long.

V usage is TRBV18 and J usage is TRBJ2-3; tentatively, D is TRBD1 (6 bases). The V gene lost 3 bases and the J gene lost 2 bases, with 12 bases spanning the gap. Germline V gene sequence: CDR1 KGHSH, CDR2 LQKENI. There are 15 residues in the CDR3. CDR3: CASSPLGQNTDTQYF. CDR3 nucleotide sequence: TGTGCCAGCTCACCGCTCGGACAGAACACAGATACGCAGTATTTT.

J is TRBJ2-5 and V is TRBV7-2; 7 bases match TRBD2. V lost 5 bases and J lost 1; bases outside the gene matches: 10. This CDR3 region has 16 residues. Per the germline V gene, CDR1 is SGHTA and CDR2 is FQGNSA. CDR3 amino acids: CASSLVVAGIQETQYF. The CDR3 coding sequence is TGTGCCAGCAGCCTCGTGGTAGCGGGCATCCAAGAGACCCAGTACTTC.

Points on this clonotype: Possible read error: a much larger clone is one base away. V gene TRBV7-2 combines with J gene TRBJ2-5, with TRBD2 matching over 7 bases. CDR1 SGHTA and CDR2 FQGNSA come from the germline V gene. The CDR3 loop spans 16 amino acids. The CDR3 region is CAGSLRPSGNRETQYF. The DNA of the CDR3 is TGTGCCGGCAGCTTACGTCCTAGCGGTAACAGAGAGACCCAGTACTTC.

The chain uses TRBV12-3 or TRBV12-4 and TRBJ1-4; D perhaps matches TRBD1 (6 bases). The V end lost 0 bases, the J end lost 6 bases, and 11 bases lay between the germline ends. There are 15 residues in the CDR3. The CDR3 reads CASSLAWGQDEKLFF. CDR3 coding DNA: TGTGCCAGCAGTTTAGCGTGGGGGCAGGATGAAAAACTGTTTTTT.

The chain combines TRBV20-1 with TRBJ2-5, with D possibly being TRBD2 (7 bases). With the DNA end fitting TRBJ2-7 better, the J assignment may be wrong. In germline, CDR1 is DFQATT, CDR2 SNEGSKA (reference sequence). The CDR3 is 14 amino acids. The CDR3 bases are TGCAGTGCTAGAGCCCCGGGGGGCCGGAACGAGCAGTACTTC. Amino acids: CSARAPGGRNEQYF.

This clonotype was picked up one time. This may be a read error, as it is one base from a much larger clone. The chain employs TRBV10-3 and TRBJ2-1, with D unclear. The V gene's germline CDR1 is ENHRY and CDR2 SYGVKD. The CDR3 runs 12 residues. Trimming pared 10 bases from V and 10 bases from J, leaving 17 bases between. CDR3: CATSTPAREQFF. In DNA form, the CDR3 reads TGTGCCACCAGCACTCCTGCCAGGGAGCAGTTCTTC.

A few counts support this clonotype. CDR3 nucleotides: TGTGCCAGCAGTCCCCCCGGTATGTTGAACACTGAAGCTTTCTTT. Translating it yields CASSPPGMLNTEAFF. V and J are TRBV27 and TRBJ1-1, with D unclear. V gave up 5 bases and J gave up 0 bases, with 13 bases separating them. The CDR3 runs 15 residues. Germline V gene data show CDR1 as MNHEY and CDR2 as SMNVEV (reference sequence).

This clonotype appeared a few times. V gene TRBV12-3 or TRBV12-4 combines with J gene TRBJ2-3; 7 bases align to TRBD1. After removal of 3 bases from V and 4 bases from J, the junction contained 7 bases not matched to a gene. CDR3 length equals 15 residues. The CDR3 reads CASSLVGQRADTQYF. The CDR3 DNA is TGTGCCAGCAGTTTGGTGGGACAGAGAGCAGATACGCAGTATTTT.

As regards this clonotype: A read error may account for a junction end that differs from germline. V usage is TRBV29-1 and J usage is TRBJ2-3; D remains ambiguous. CDR3 length: 12 amino acids. The germline V gene has CDR1 SQVTM and CDR2 ANQGSEA. The CDR3 sequence: CSVEYLTETQYF. The CDR3 nucleotides are TGCAGCGTTGAATACCTAACAGAAACGCAGTATTTT.